These 4 T cell receptor beta chains were sequenced from one sample in a study of cytomegalovirus exposure and HLA in healthy donors. The PCR had 60 Vbeta and 13 Jbeta primers. The table came from immunoSEQ multiplex PCR; TCRdb's copy has only in-frame clones and leaves some out. The sample has tens of thousands of clones. The sample comprised PBMCs. The origin of the receptors is a male donor in good health and CMV-seropositive.

The chain recombines TRBV30 with TRBJ1-2; 8 bases line up with TRBD1. The CDR3 has 12 amino acids. Looked up from germline, CDR1 is GTSNPN and CDR2 is SVGIG (reference sequence). J gave up 8 bases and V 8 bases, and 10 bases lay outside the gene matches. The CDR3 DNA reads TGTGCCGCAAACCCCGACAGGGGCGGCTACACCTTC. The encoded protein is CAANPDRGGYTF.

Here the CDR3 DNA reads TGTGCCAGCAGCTCAGAGGGACAGTCCGACAATGAGCAGTTCTTC. This encodes CASSSEGQSDNEQFF. The chain is built from TRBV7-7 and TRBJ2-1; 7 nucleotides line up with TRBD1. CDR1 is SSHAT and CDR2 is FNYEAQ in the germline V gene (reference sequence). The length of the CDR3 is 15 residues. V shed 4 bases, J shed 5 bases, and the junction held 8 bases outside the gene matches.

The CDR3 is CASSLGDGQVREQYF. The CDR3 coding sequence is TGTGCCAGCAGCTTGGGGGATGGACAGGTGAGGGAGCAGTACTTC. The V gene is TRBV5-5, the J gene TRBJ2-7; 7 bases are shared with TRBD1. The V and J ends lost 0 bases and 7 bases, in that order; junction bases with no gene match: 10. CDR1 is SGHKS and CDR2 is YYEKEE in the germline V gene (reference sequence). The CDR3 contains 15 residues.

The gene calls are TRBV29-1 and TRBJ1-1; TRBD1 matches 7 bases. With 7 bases clipped from V and 0 bases from J, the junction kept 5 bases outside the gene matches. CDR3 length: 13 residues. Germline V gene sequence: CDR1 SQVTM, CDR2 ANQGSEA. The DNA of the CDR3 is TGCAGCGGGTTAGACAGGGTGAACACTGAAGCTTTCTTT. This codes for CSGLDRVNTEAFF.